The T cell receptor beta chain described here comes from a study of immune evolution from preneoplasia to lung adenocarcinoma. Study in general: HLA loss of heterozygosity: over 5.5% AIS, over 12% MIA, over 25% ADC, none AAH. Findings of the study overall: Later-stage lesions appeared to have more T cells, more diversity, less clonality.

The CDR3 runs to 15 residues. The germline CDR1 and CDR2 sequences are GTSNPN and SVGIG (reference sequence). V shed 4 bases and J shed 2 bases, with 17 bases lying between them. Concerning this clone itself: Its cognate antigen is unknown.

Between the mid-2010s and the late 2010s, patients underwent resection in Japan or China. Produced via immunoSEQ multiplex PCR; TCRdb's table is partial and in-frame only. The data hold about 4,900 clones, with 70% to 80% observed a single time. Sequenced input: FFPE minimally invasive lung adenocarcinoma tissue. The genes are TRBV30 and TRBJ1-2; D is unclear. This receptor was identified in a person aged 60-80 years with lung adenocarcinoma. CDR3 protein: CAWKEGEWSNYGYTF. In DNA form, the CDR3 reads TGTGCCTGGAAGGAGGGAGAGTGGTCGAACTATGGCTACACCTTC.